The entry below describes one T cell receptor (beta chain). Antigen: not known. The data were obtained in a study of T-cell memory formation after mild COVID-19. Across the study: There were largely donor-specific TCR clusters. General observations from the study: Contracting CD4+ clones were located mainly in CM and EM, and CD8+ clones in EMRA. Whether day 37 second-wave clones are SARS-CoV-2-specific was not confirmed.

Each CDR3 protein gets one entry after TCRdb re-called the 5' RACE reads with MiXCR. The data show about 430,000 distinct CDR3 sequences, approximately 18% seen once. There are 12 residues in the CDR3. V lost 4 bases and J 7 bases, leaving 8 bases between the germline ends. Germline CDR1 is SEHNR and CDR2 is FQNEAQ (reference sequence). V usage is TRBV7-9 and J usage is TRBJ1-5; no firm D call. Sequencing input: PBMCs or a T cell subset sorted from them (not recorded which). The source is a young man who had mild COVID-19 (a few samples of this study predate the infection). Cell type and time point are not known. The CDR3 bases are TGTGCCAGCAGCTCGGGCGTACAGCCCCAGCATTTT. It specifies CASSSGVQPQHF.